This entry is about one T cell receptor beta chain. This clonotype came up once. There is no known antigen for this receptor. No qualities accompany the bases; no much larger clone lies one base away. Libraries were built with 5' RACE. The sample was run on an Illumina HiSeq 2000. A universal primer binding site was introduced by template switching, and a unique molecular identifier was present in the final cDNA, enabling accurate counting of TCR cDNA molecules. Specific primers in the conserved constant-segment region were used to synthesize first-strand cDNA for TCR alpha and beta chains. To control for contamination, every cDNA library was double barcoded, receiving both a SMART-Mk sample barcode and Illumina barcodes. TruSeq adapter sequences along with Illumina sample barcodes were introduced in two successive PCR steps. The TCR alpha and beta cDNA libraries were sequenced on the Illumina HiSeq platform using custom primers. The authors' analysis ran thus. Raw reads were processed with MiGEC to extract unique molecular identifiers, and MiXCR was used to determine CDR3 positions. Recombination models were inferred per individual with the repgenHMM and IGoR tools using an EM algorithm. Shared clonotypes were analyzed with the tcR package in R, and sharing was normalized by the product of cloneset sizes. To study raw recombination free of thymic and clonal selection effects, out-of-frame nonproductive sequences were analyzed. TCRdb reprocessing: public reads trimmed at Q25 with fastp, clones called with MiXCR, in-frame beta chains kept. Identical CDR3 protein sequences are pooled into one entry, listed with their most common genes and DNA. The V and J calls were not made by the authors but by TCRdb's processing. The sample table shows 1.5 million to 2 million distinct CDR3 sequences, and under 35% are seen once. Of the sample, roughly 0.3% falls within the top ten clones.

The data were obtained in a study of identical twins (dated by TCRdb to about 2016). Background for the entire study: TCR alpha and beta repertoires from monozygotic twins, unrelated adults of various ages and cord blood were deep-sequenced to test whether fetal clonotypes persist. Replicate twin experiments were performed at different times using different library preparation protocols to rule out contamination. Overall results and qualifications from the work: Because the same donors could not be followed over many years, the conclusions relied on cross-sectional statistical analysis. Compared with coincidental sharing between unrelated individuals, out-of-frame TCR alpha sequences shared between twins showed an excess of sequences with low generation probability. In monozygotic twins, out-of-frame TCR alpha sharing was systematically underestimated by recombination models, although the models agreed with sharing between unrelated individuals. In beta out-of-frame sequences, excess twin sharing was weaker, because having fewer shared sequences lowered the signal-to-noise ratio. Fewer insertions were carried by abundant cord blood beta clonotypes, a similar but weaker trend appeared in young adult naive repertoires, and no such trend appeared in memory repertoires. Invariant T cells such as MAIT and iNKT could partly confound zero-insertion analyses, though diverse VJ usage argued against this for most clonotypes.

Every donor was a healthy Caucasian. The CDR3 runs 13 residues from the cysteine to the phenylalanine. Only the CDR3 portion is preserved as DNA: 39 bases, with reading frame beginning at the first base. The junction carries 16 bases between V and J, which are trimmed by 1 base and 10 bases respectively. The germline V gene (reference sequence) specifies DFQATT as CDR1 and SNEGSKA as CDR2. The sequence was obtained from a newborn girl in good health. The V gene is TRBV20-1 and the J gene is TRBJ1-1; the D gene is not confidently resolved. The sample was cord blood. The CDR3 sequence is CSARGVKPPGAFF. The DNA is TGCAGTGCTAGAGGAGTAAAGCCCCCGGGAGCTTTCTTT.